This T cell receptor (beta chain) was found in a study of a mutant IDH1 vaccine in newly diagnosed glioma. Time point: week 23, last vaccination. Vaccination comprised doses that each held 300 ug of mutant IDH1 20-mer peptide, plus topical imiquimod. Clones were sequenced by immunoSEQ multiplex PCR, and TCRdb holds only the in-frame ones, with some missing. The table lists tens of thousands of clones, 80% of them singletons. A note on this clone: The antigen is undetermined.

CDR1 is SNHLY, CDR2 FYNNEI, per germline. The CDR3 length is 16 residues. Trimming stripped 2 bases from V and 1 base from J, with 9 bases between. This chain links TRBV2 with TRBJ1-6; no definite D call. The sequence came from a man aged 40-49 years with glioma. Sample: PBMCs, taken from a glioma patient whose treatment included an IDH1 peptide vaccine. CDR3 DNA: TGTGCCAGCAGTGAAAGGGATTTGTCCTATAATTCACCCCTCCACTTT. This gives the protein CASSERDLSYNSPLHF.